Here is one TCR beta chain with its context. Only in-frame clones appear in the TCRdb table, and some are missing; sequencing was by immunoSEQ multiplex PCR. The table has about 100,000 clones, under 97% seen once. The data were taken from a study of technical replicates of blood from a handful of donors. The TCR originated in a human donor in good health. Sequenced input: T cells isolated from PBMCs.

As DNA, the CDR3 is TGTGCCAGCAGCCCAGGACTCACCTACGAGCAGTACTTC. It translates to CASSPGLTYEQYF. This sequence joins TRBV4-2 and TRBJ2-7; perhaps TRBD2 as D (5 bases). V gave up 4 bases and J gave up 2 bases, with 9 bases separating them. Germline V gene lookup returns CDR1 LGHNA and CDR2 YNFKEQ. There are 13 residues in the CDR3.